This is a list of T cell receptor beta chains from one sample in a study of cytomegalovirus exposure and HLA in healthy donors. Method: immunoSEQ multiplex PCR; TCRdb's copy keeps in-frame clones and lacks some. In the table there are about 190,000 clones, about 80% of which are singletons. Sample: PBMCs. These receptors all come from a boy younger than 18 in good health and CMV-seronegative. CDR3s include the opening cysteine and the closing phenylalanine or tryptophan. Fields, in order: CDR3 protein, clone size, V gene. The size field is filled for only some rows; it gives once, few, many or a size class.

CDR3 protein: CASSFPGPNVLTF; clone size: NA; V gene: TRBV28
CDR3 protein: CASSPGASTSNQPQHF; clone size: NA; V gene: TRBV19
CDR3 protein: CASRVAPSYEQYF; clone size: once; V gene: TRBV5-1
CDR3 protein: CASSLNRDRGQSGYTF; clone size: few; V gene: TRBV5-1
CDR3 protein: CASSALETNEQFF; clone size: NA; V gene: TRBV2
CDR3 protein: CARSPTAARETQYF; clone size: NA; V gene: TRBV5-3
CDR3 protein: CASRDDRWEYEQYF; clone size: NA; V gene: TRBV6-4
CDR3 protein: CASSSRASGTYEQYF; clone size: NA; V gene: TRBV27
CDR3 protein: CASSVPTTGELPEAFF; clone size: NA; V gene: TRBV9
CDR3 protein: CASSPRGTYEQYF; clone size: NA; V gene: TRBV6-6
CDR3 protein: CASSYGQPSTDTQYF; clone size: NA; V gene: TRBV6-5
CDR3 protein: CASSIIQLADYNEQFF; clone size: NA; V gene: TRBV19
CDR3 protein: CASSYEAPEAFF; clone size: NA; V gene: TRBV7-9
CDR3 protein: CASSPGGNPNYGYTF; clone size: once; V gene: TRBV18
CDR3 protein: CASSMGHSAGELFF; clone size: NA; V gene: TRBV19
CDR3 protein: CAISEENRSNQPQHF; clone size: NA; V gene: TRBV10-3
CDR3 protein: CASSHSGQRNQPQHF; clone size: NA; V gene: TRBV5-6
CDR3 protein: CASSLDGRANEKLFF; clone size: NA; V gene: TRBV11-2
CDR3 protein: CASSSRDRIYGYTF; clone size: NA; V gene: TRBV5-5
CDR3 protein: CASSPKTTVNTEAFF; clone size: NA; V gene: TRBV18
CDR3 protein: CASSVWDSYGYTF; clone size: once; V gene: TRBV9
CDR3 protein: CASSSKGQGANEQFF; clone size: NA; V gene: TRBV25-1
CDR3 protein: CAISESNKMNTEAFF; clone size: NA; V gene: TRBV10-3
CDR3 protein: CASSERQGAGGNTIYF; clone size: NA; V gene: TRBV9
CDR3 protein: CASSGAESYGYTF; clone size: NA; V gene: TRBV6-1